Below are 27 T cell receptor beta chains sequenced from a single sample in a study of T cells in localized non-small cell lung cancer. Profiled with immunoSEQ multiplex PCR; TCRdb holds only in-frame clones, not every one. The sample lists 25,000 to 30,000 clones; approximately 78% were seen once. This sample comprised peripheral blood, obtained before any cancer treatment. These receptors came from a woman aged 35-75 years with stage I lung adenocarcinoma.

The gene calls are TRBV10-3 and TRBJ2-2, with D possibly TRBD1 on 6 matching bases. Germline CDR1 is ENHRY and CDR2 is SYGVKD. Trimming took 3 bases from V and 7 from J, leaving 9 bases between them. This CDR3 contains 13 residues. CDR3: CAISESGDGELFF. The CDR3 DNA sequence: TGTGCCATCAGTGAATCAGGGGACGGGGAGCTGTTTTTT.

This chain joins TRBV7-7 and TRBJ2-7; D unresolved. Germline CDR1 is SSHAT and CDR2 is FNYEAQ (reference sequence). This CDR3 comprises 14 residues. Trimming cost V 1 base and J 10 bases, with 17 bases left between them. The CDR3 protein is CASSLDHISSDQYF. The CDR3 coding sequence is TGTGCCAGCAGCTTAGACCATATTTCTTCGGACCAGTACTTC.

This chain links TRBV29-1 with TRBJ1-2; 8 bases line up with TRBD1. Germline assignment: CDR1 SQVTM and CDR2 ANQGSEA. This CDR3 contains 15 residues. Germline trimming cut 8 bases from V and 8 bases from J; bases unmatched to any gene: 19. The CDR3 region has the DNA TGCAGCTCTGCGGGGACTGGGACAGGCCATGAAGGCTACACCTTC. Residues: CSSAGTGTGHEGYTF.

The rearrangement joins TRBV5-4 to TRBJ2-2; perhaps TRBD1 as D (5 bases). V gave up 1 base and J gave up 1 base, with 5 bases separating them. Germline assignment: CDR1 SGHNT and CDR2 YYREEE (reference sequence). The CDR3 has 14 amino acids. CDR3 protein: CASSLTGNTGELFF. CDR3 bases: TGTGCCAGCAGCTTGACAGGGAACACCGGGGAGCTGTTTTTT.

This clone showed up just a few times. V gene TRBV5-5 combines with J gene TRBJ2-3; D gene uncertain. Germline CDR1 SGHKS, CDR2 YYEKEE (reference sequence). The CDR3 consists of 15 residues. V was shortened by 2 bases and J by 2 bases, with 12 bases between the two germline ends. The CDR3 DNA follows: TGTGCCAGCAGCTTTGCCTCCCCCAACACAGATACGCAGTATTTT. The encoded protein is CASSFASPNTDTQYF.

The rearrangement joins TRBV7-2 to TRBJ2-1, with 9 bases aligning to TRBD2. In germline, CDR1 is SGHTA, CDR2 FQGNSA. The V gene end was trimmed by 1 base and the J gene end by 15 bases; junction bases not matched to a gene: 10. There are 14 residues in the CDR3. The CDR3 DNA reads TGTGCCAGCAGCTTAGAGATGAGCGGGGGGACGGCGTTCTTC. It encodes CASSLEMSGGTAFF.

This chain's CDR3 is CASSPHDGLYGYTF. CDR3 nucleotide sequence: TGTGCCAGCAGCCCCCACGACGGACTTTATGGCTACACCTTC. The rearrangement uses TRBV7-9 and TRBJ1-2; D unresolved. Trimming took 5 bases from V and 5 from J, leaving 15 bases between them. The CDR3 totals 14 residues. Germline CDR1 is SEHNR and CDR2 is FQNEAQ (reference sequence). Together with reference TRBV7-9 and TRBJ1-2, the CDR3 gives the full variable domain: DTGVSQNPRHKITKRGQNVTFRCDPISEHNRLYWYRQTLGQGPEFLTYFQNEAQLEKSRLLSDRFSAERPKGSFSTLEIQRTEQGDSAMYLCASSPHDGLYGYTFGSGTRLTVV.

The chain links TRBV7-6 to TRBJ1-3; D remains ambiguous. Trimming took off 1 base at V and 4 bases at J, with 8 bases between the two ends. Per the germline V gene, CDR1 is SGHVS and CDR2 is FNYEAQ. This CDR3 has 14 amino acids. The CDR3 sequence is CASSLDSGGNTIYF. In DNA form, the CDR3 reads TGTGCCAGCAGCTTAGACTCAGGCGGAAACACCATATATTTT.

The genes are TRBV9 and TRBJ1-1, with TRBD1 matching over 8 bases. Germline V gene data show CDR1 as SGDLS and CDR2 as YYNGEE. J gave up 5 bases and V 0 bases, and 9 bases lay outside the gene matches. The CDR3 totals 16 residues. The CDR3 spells CASSVATQGAETEAFF. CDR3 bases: TGTGCCAGCAGCGTAGCTACCCAGGGGGCGGAGACTGAAGCTTTCTTT.

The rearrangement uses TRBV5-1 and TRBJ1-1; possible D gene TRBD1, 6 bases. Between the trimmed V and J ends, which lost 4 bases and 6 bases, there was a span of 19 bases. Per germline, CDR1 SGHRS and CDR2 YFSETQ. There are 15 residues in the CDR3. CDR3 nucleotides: TGCGCCAGCAGCCCGGGAACAGGGAGGCTGGCTGAAGCTTTCTTT. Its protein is CASSPGTGRLAEAFF.

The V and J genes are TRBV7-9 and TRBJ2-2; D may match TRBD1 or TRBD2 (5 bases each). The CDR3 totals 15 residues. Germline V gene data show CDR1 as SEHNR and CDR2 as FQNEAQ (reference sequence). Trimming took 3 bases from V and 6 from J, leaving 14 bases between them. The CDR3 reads CASSFTFGGAGELFF. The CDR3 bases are TGTGCCAGCAGCTTTACCTTTGGGGGAGCCGGGGAGCTGTTTTTT.

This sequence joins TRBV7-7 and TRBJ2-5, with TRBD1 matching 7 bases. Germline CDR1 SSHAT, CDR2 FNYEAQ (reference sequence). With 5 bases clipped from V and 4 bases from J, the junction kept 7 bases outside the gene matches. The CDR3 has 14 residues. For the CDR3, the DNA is TGTGCCAGCAGCCCGACAGGGTTAGGAGAGACCCAGTACTTC. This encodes CASSPTGLGETQYF.

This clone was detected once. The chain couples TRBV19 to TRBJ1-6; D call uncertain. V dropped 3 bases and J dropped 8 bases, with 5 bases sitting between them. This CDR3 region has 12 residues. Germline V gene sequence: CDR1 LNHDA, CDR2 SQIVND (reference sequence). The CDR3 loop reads CASSIRDSPLHF. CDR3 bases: TGTGCCAGTAGTATCCGCGATTCACCCCTCCACTTT. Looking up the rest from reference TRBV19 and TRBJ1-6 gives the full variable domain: DGGITQSPKYLFRKEGQNVTLSCEQNLNHDAMYWYRQDPGQGLRLIYYSQIVNDFQKGDIAEGYSVSREKKESFPLTVTSAQKNPTAFYLCASSIRDSPLHFGNGTRLTVT.

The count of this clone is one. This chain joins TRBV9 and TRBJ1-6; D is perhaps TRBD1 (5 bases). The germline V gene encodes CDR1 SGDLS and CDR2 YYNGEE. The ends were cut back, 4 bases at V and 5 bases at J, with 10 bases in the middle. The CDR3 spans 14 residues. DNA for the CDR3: TGTGCCAGCAGCCGGGGGGTCGATAATTCACCCCTCCACTTT. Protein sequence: CASSRGVDNSPLHF.

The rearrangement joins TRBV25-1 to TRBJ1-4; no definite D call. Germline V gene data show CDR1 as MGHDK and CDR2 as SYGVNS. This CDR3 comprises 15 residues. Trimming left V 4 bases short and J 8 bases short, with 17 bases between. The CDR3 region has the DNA TGTGCCAGCAGTGGGACTGCAAACAGATTGGAAAAACTGTTTTTT. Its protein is CASSGTANRLEKLFF.

CDR3 bases: TGCGCCAGCAGCCAAGGGGTACCCGGGACAGATAGCTACAATGAGCAGTTCTTC. It codes for CASSQGVPGTDSYNEQFF. The V call is TRBV4-1, the J call TRBJ2-1; 7 bases fit TRBD1. The CDR3 length is 18 residues. From germline, CDR1 is MGHRA and CDR2 YSYEKL. V dropped 1 base and J dropped 3; count of bases not matched to a gene: 12.

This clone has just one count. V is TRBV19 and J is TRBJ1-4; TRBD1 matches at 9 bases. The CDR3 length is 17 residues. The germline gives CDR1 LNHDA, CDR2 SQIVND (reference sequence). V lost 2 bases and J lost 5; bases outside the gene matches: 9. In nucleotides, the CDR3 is TGTGCCAGTAGTATACTTCCCCGACAGGGGGGGAATGAAAAACTGTTTTTT. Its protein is CASSILPRQGGNEKLFF.

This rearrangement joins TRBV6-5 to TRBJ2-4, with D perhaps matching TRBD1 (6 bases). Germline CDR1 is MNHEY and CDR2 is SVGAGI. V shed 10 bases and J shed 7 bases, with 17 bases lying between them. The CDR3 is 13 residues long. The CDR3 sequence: CATSGAGENIQYF. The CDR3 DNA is TGTGCCACCTCCGGGGCAGGGGAGAACATTCAGTACTTC.

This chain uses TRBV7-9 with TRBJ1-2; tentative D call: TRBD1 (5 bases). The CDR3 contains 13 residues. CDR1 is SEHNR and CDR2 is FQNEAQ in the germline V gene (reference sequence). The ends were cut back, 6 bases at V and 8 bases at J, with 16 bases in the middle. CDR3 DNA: TGTGCCAGCAGTATCGGGGGTGTGGAGGGCTACACCTTC. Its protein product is CASSIGGVEGYTF.

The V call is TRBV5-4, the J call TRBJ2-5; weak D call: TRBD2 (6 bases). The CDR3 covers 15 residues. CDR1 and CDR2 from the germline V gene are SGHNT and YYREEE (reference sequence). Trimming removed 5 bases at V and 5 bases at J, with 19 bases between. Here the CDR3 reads CASSPYRDWVETQYF. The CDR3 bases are TGTGCCAGCAGTCCTTATAGGGACTGGGTTGAGACCCAGTACTTC.

The CDR3 here is CASSLARRGNGYTF. CDR3 sequence (DNA): TGTGCCAGCAGCTTAGCTCGCAGGGGGAATGGCTACACCTTC. V and J are TRBV7-2 and TRBJ1-2; 7 bases line up with TRBD1. After removal of 0 bases from V and 6 bases from J, the junction contained 4 bases not matched to a gene. CDR1 is SGHTA and CDR2 is FQGNSA in the germline V gene. The CDR3 contains 14 residues.

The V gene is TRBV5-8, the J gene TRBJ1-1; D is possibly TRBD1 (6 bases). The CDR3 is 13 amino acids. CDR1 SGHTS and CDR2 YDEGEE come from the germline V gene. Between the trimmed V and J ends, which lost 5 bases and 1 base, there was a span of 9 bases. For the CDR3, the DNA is TGTGCCAGCAGATACAGGGAGAACACTGAAGCTTTCTTT. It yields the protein CASRYRENTEAFF.

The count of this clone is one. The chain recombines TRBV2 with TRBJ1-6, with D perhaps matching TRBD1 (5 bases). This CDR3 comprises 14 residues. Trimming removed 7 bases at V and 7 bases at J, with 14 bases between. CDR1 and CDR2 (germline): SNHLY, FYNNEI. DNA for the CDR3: TGTGCCAGCATCGAGCAGGGAGGAAATTCACCCCTCCACTTT. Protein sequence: CASIEQGGNSPLHF. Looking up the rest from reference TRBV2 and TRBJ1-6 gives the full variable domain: EPEVTQTPSHQVTQMGQEVILRCVPISNHLYFYWYRQILGQKVEFLVSFYNNEISEKSEIFDDQFSVERPDGSNFTLKIRSTKLEDSAMYFCASIEQGGNSPLHFGNGTRLTVT.

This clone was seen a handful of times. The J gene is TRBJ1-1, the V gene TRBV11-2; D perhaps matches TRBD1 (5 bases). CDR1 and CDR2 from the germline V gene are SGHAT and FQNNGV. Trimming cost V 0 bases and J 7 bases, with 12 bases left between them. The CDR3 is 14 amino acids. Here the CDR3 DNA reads TGTGCCAGCAGCTTAGATCCGGGGACGAGTGAAGCTTTCTTT. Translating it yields CASSLDPGTSEAFF.

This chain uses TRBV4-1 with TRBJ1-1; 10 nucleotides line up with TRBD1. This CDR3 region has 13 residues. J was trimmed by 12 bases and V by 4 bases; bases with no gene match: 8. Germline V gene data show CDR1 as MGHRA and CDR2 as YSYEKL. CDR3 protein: CASSPRQGAGTFF. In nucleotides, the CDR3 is TGCGCCAGCAGCCCCCGACAGGGGGCAGGAACTTTCTTT.

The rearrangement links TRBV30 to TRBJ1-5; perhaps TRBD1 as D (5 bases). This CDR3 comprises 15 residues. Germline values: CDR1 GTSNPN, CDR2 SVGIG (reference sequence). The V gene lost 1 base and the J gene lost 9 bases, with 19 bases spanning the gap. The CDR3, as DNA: TGTGCCTGGAGTGGAAGGGGTGAATATCATCGGCCCCAGCATTTT. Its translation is CAWSGRGEYHRPQHF. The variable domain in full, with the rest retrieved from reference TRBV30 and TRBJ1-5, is SQTIHQWPATLVQPVGSPLSLECTVEGTSNPNLYWYRQAAGRGLQLLFYSVGIGQISSEVPQNLSASRPQDRQFILSSKKLLLSDSGFYLCAWSGRGEYHRPQHFGDGTRLSIL.

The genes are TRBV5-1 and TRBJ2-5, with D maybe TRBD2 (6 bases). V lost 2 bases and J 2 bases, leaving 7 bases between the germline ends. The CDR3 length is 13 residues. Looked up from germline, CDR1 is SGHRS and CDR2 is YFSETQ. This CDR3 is CASSFAGQETQYF. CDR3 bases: TGCGCCAGCAGCTTCGCGGGGCAAGAGACCCAGTACTTC.